The 11 T cell receptor beta chains reported below all come from one sample, sequenced in a study of shared clonotypes between healthy human individuals. Data came from immunoSEQ multiplex PCR; TCRdb stores just in-frame clones and leaves some out. The top ten hold 0.36% of the sample, which has about 2.4 million clones, under 95% seen once. The sequenced material came from naive CD4+ T cells from PBMCs. The subset was: CD45RA+ positively selected. The receptors stem from a man in his late teens or twenties in good health. Some clones in this sample may be carry-over from other donors' samples.

The chain has TRBV7-9 and TRBJ2-5; TRBD1 aligns across 9 bases. Unmatched junction bases numbered 7, after V lost 3 bases and J lost 5 bases. The CDR3 spans 15 residues. Looked up from germline, CDR1 is SEHNR and CDR2 is FQNEAQ (reference sequence). CDR3 region: CASSFPTGGTETQYF. CDR3 bases: TGTGCCAGCAGCTTTCCGACAGGGGGAACGGAGACCCAGTACTTC.

The table lists this clone with a few counts. Other DNA sequences in the same sample also yield this CDR3. The chain joins TRBV6-5 to TRBJ1-1; no firm D call. The CDR3 runs 13 residues. V was shortened by 2 bases and J by 3 bases, with 7 bases between the two germline ends. Germline V gene data show CDR1 as MNHEY and CDR2 as SVGAGI. The CDR3 loop is CASSYQGDTEAFF. The DNA for the CDR3 is TGTGCCAGCAGTTACCAAGGCGACACTGAAGCTTTCTTT.

The chain combines TRBV18 with TRBJ1-1, with D possibly being TRBD1 (5 bases). The ends were cut back, 3 bases at V and 7 bases at J, with 12 bases in the middle. The CDR3 has 13 amino acids. Per germline, CDR1 KGHSH and CDR2 LQKENI. The CDR3 reads CASSPDTLREAFF. Here the CDR3 DNA reads TGTGCCAGCTCACCGGACACCCTCCGTGAAGCTTTCTTT.

V gene TRBV11-2 combines with J gene TRBJ1-2; D is undetermined. CDR1 is SGHAT and CDR2 is FQNNGV in the germline V gene. This CDR3 comprises 13 residues. The V end lost 3 bases, the J end lost 2 bases, and 7 bases lay between the germline ends. CDR3 residues: CASSFGQNYGYTF. CDR3 nucleotides: TGTGCCAGCAGCTTCGGGCAGAACTATGGCTACACCTTC.

The chain uses TRBV28 and TRBJ2-1; maybe TRBD2 (5 bases). In germline, CDR1 is MDHEN, CDR2 SYDVKM. CDR3 length equals 12 residues. V lost 5 bases and J lost 10, with 12 bases in between. CDR3 nucleotides: TGTGCCAGCAGTCCTCTAGCCTGGGAGCAGTTCTTC. Its protein is CASSPLAWEQFF.

The V and J genes are TRBV19 and TRBJ1-2, with 7 bases identical to TRBD1. Germline lookup yields CDR1 LNHDA and CDR2 SQIVND (reference sequence). Germline trimming cut 4 bases from V and 8 bases from J; bases unmatched to any gene: 7. The CDR3 contains 13 residues. The CDR3 is CASSNRQGGGYTF. CDR3 in DNA: TGTGCCAGTAGTAACCGACAGGGTGGAGGCTACACCTTC. The complete variable domain, with remaining parts taken from reference TRBV19 and TRBJ1-2, reads DGGITQSPKYLFRKEGQNVTLSCEQNLNHDAMYWYRQDPGQGLRLIYYSQIVNDFQKGDIAEGYSVSREKKESFPLTVTSAQKNPTAFYLCASSNRQGGGYTFGSGTRLTVV.

This clone came up once. The CDR3 DNA follows: TGTGCCAGCAGCCAAGTCCGCGGGAATGAGCAGTTCTTC. It translates to CASSQVRGNEQFF. The gene calls are TRBV14 and TRBJ2-1, with D perhaps TRBD2 (5 bases). V lost 1 base and J 7 bases, leaving 8 bases between the germline ends. In germline, CDR1 is SGHDN, CDR2 FVKESK. The CDR3 has 13 residues.

This sequence joins TRBV11-2 and TRBJ2-5; 7 bases align to TRBD1. Trimming removed 7 bases from V and 2 bases from J; junction bases left unmatched: 4. Germline V gene data show CDR1 as SGHAT and CDR2 as FQNNGV. This CDR3 has 13 amino acids. This CDR3 is CASTRDSQETQYF. The DNA for the CDR3 is TGTGCCAGCACAAGGGACAGTCAAGAGACCCAGTACTTC.

The chain joins TRBV19 to TRBJ2-1; D might be TRBD2 (6 bases). This CDR3 is built from 15 residues. Trimming shortened V by 5 bases and J by 2 bases, and 13 bases separated the two germline ends. Germline V gene lookup returns CDR1 LNHDA and CDR2 SQIVND (reference sequence). In DNA form, the CDR3 reads TGTGCCAGTAGTGCGACTAGTTTCACCTACAATGAGCAGTTCTTC. The encoded protein is CASSATSFTYNEQFF.

CDR3 sequence: CASSLAKLGRGWETQYF. CDR3 nucleotide sequence: TGTGCCAGCAGCTTAGCGAAACTCGGCAGGGGGTGGGAGACCCAGTACTTC. This rearrangement joins TRBV7-8 to TRBJ2-5, with 7 bases that match TRBD1. Germline values: CDR1 SGHVS, CDR2 FQNEAQ. The CDR3 extends over 17 amino acids. Germline trimming cut 0 bases from V and 5 bases from J; bases unmatched to any gene: 12.

The chain carries TRBV11-3 and TRBJ2-7; 10 positions agree with TRBD1. Germline CDR1 reads SGHNT; CDR2 reads YENEEA. The V and J ends lost 6 bases and 3 bases, in that order; junction bases with no gene match: 5. CDR3 length: 14 amino acids. CDR3 sequence: CASSMGQGIYEQYF. In nucleotides, the CDR3 is TGTGCCAGCAGTATGGGACAGGGGATCTACGAGCAGTACTTC.